Shown below are 2 T cell receptor beta chains from a single sample sequenced in a study of blood T cell repertoires in COVID-19. TCRdb's copy holds only in-frame clones and misses some; the assay was immunoSEQ multiplex PCR. The table lists tens of thousands of clones, 80% of them singletons. The specimen was peripheral blood. These receptors were collected from a woman aged 70-85 years with acute or convalescent COVID-19.

In its sample, this clone was seen a few times. This chain uses TRBV6-2 or TRBV6-3 with TRBJ1-2; D is ambiguous. With 2 bases removed from V and 4 bases from J, the gap between germline ends came to 11 bases. The V gene's germline CDR1 is MNHEY and CDR2 SVGEGT. This CDR3 has 14 residues. The CDR3 DNA reads TGTGCCAGCAGTTACGGCAGGCCCCCCTATGGCTACACCTTC. Encoded protein: CASSYGRPPYGYTF.

This rearrangement joins TRBV9 to TRBJ2-2, with TRBD1 matching over 8 bases. Germline CDR1 SGDLS, CDR2 YYNGEE. CDR3 size: 16 residues. V trimming: 0 bases; J trimming: 6 bases; junction bases outside the gene matches: 7. The CDR3 loop is CASSVVSQGGSGELFF. CDR3 sequence (DNA): TGTGCCAGCAGCGTAGTTTCACAGGGGGGTTCCGGGGAGCTGTTTTTT.